A selection of T cell receptor beta chains follows, all from one sample in a study of CD8 T cells in ankylosing spondylitis. A single record per CDR3 protein comes from TCRdb applying MiXCR to the 5' RACE reads. The table shows about 240,000 distinct CDR3 sequences, with roughly 8.6% occurring only once. Sequenced input: blood, either unsorted or a sorted T cell fraction (not recorded which). The receptors were sampled from a male donor with ankylosing spondylitis or in good health (not recorded which). CDR3s include the opening cysteine and the closing phenylalanine or tryptophan. A D gene is named only where the DNA matches it firmly. The size entry is marked missing in some rows and otherwise reads once, few, many or a size class.

len	d_gene	abundance	j_gene	v_gene	CDR3aa	CDR3nt
17	TRBD1	few	TRBJ1-1	TRBV5-6	CASSLGTGGHRGTEAFF	TGTGCCAGCAGCTTGGGGACAGGGGGCCATAGGGGCACTGAAGCTTTCTTT
12	NA	many	TRBJ2-1	TRBV20-1	CSAARQYNEQFF	TGCAGTGCGGCCCGACAGTACAATGAGCAGTTCTTC
15	TRBD2	many	TRBJ2-1	TRBV7-2	CASSLSSGRGDEQFF	TGTGCCAGCAGCTTATCTAGCGGGAGGGGCGATGAGCAGTTCTTC
14	NA	many	TRBJ1-1	TRBV6-4	CASSERARGTEAFF	TGTGCCAGCAGTGAGAGGGCGCGGGGCACTGAAGCTTTCTTT
18	TRBD1	NA	TRBJ2-6	TRBV9	CASSVAPTGSSGANVLTF	TGTGCCAGCAGCGTAGCCCCGACAGGGAGCTCTGGGGCCAACGTCCTGACTTTC
14	NA	NA	TRBJ1-2	TRBV7-2	CASSLEGVFYGYTF	TGTGCCAGCAGCTTAGAAGGGGTCTTCTATGGCTACACCTTC
14	NA	many	TRBJ1-1	TRBV6-2/TRBV6-3	CASSPPGVYTEAFF	TGTGCCAGCAGTCCCCCAGGGGTATACACTGAAGCTTTCTTT
15	NA	NA	TRBJ2-3	TRBV20-1	CSARDPLGPTDTQYF	TGCAGTGCTAGAGACCCCCTAGGACCCACAGATACGCAGTATTTT
14	NA	many	TRBJ1-6	TRBV12-3/TRBV12-4	CASSFGAYNSPLHF	TGTGCCAGCAGTTTTGGAGCCTATAATTCACCCCTCCACTTT
13	NA	few	TRBJ1-1	TRBV5-1	CASSLWGETEAFF	TGCGCCAGCAGCTTGTGGGGCGAGACTGAAGCTTTCTTT
18	NA	many	TRBJ1-2	TRBV6-1	CASSLFTGTPGANYGYTF	TGTGCCAGCAGTCTCTTCACGGGGACACCGGGGGCTAACTATGGCTACACCTTC
14	NA	many	TRBJ1-1	TRBV4-3	CASSQDPRTTEAFF	TGCGCCAGCAGCCAAGACCCAAGGACCACTGAAGCTTTCTTT
13	NA	few	TRBJ2-6	TRBV5-1	CASSGSGANVLTF	TGCGCCAGCAGCGGCTCTGGGGCCAACGTCCTGACTTTC
11	NA	NA	TRBJ1-2	TRBV30	CAWSVSYGYTF	TGTGCCTGGAGTGTCAGCTATGGCTACACCTTC
16	TRBD2	many	TRBJ2-1	TRBV4-3	CASSQGLAGAYNEQFF	TGCGCCAGCAGCCAGGGCCTAGCGGGGGCCTACAATGAGCAGTTCTTC
14	NA	many	TRBJ2-3	TRBV6-5	CASSYSYWVNTQYF	TGTGCCAGCAGTTACTCGTATTGGGTGAATACGCAGTATTTT
16	TRBD1	NA	TRBJ1-6	TRBV12-3/TRBV12-4	CASSLPGTGSNSPLHF	TGTGCCAGCAGTTTGCCTGGGACAGGGAGTAATTCACCCCTCCACTTT
15	NA	many	TRBJ1-5	TRBV7-2	CASSLQGNSNQPQHF	TGTGCCAGCAGCTTACAAGGGAATAGCAATCAGCCCCAGCATTTT
14	NA	NA	TRBJ1-1	TRBV6-9	CASSGPLTNREAFF	TGTGCCAGCAGCGGACCACTCACTAACAGGGAAGCTTTCTTT
16	NA	NA	TRBJ1-5	TRBV5-1	CASSPWGGMGDQPQHF	TGCGCCAGCAGCCCCTGGGGGGGAATGGGGGATCAGCCCCAGCATTTT
18	TRBD2	many	TRBJ2-1	TRBV20-1	CSAIGTSGGSSSYNEQFF	TGCAGTGCTATCGGGACTAGCGGGGGTTCTAGCTCCTACAATGAGCAGTTCTTC
13	NA	many	TRBJ2-7	TRBV20-1	CSPLRSGSYEQYF	TGCAGTCCCCTCCGGAGCGGAAGCTACGAGCAGTACTTC
13	TRBD2	many	TRBJ2-1	TRBV20-1	CSASVGGPNEQFF	TGCAGTGCTAGTGTGGGAGGGCCCAATGAGCAGTTCTTC
15	NA	few	TRBJ1-4	TRBV5-8	CASSQNPRVNEKLFF	TGTGCCAGCAGCCAAAATCCCAGGGTTAATGAAAAACTGTTTTTT
13	NA	many	TRBJ1-5	TRBV12-3/TRBV12-4	CASSFSGNQPQHF	TGTGCCAGCAGTTTCTCTGGCAATCAGCCCCAGCATTTT
16	TRBD2	many	TRBJ2-1	TRBV5-1	CASSLDRAGGPDEQFF	TGCGCCAGCAGCTTGGATCGAGCGGGGGGGCCCGATGAGCAGTTCTTC
13	NA	many	TRBJ2-4	TRBV4-3	CASSQDPGNIQYF	TGCGCCAGCAGCCAAGATCCAGGGAACATTCAGTACTTC
15	NA	NA	TRBJ1-2	TRBV4-3	CASSQDLGQLNGYTF	TGCGCCAGCAGCCAAGATCTAGGACAGCTCAATGGCTACACCTTC
15	NA	many	TRBJ1-1	TRBV5-6	CASSLYLGGYTEAFF	TGTGCCAGCAGCTTGTATTTGGGGGGGTACACTGAAGCTTTCTTT
14	TRBD1	many	TRBJ2-3	TRBV5-1	CASSRTGDPDTQYF	TGCGCCAGCAGCCGGACAGGGGATCCAGATACGCAGTATTTT
11	NA	many	TRBJ2-1	TRBV29-1	CSVEPPAEQFF	TGCAGCGTTGAACCCCCTGCTGAGCAGTTCTTC
16	TRBD2	NA	TRBJ2-3	TRBV10-2	CASRDDGRGVTDTQYF	TGCGCCAGCAGGGATGATGGGCGGGGGGTCACAGATACGCAGTATTTT
15	NA	NA	TRBJ2-1	TRBV7-2	CASSFEETGKNEQFF	TGTGCCAGCAGCTTTGAAGAAACAGGGAAGAATGAGCAGTTCTTC
13	NA	many	TRBJ2-1	TRBV7-2	CASSSPHRNEQFF	TGTGCCAGCAGCTCCCCCCATAGAAATGAGCAGTTCTTC
14	NA	NA	TRBJ2-6	TRBV29-1	CSVETETGANVLTF	TGCAGCGTAGAAACAGAGACTGGGGCCAACGTCCTGACTTTC
12	NA	many	TRBJ2-3	TRBV10-1	CASSDGQAPQYF	TGCGCCAGCAGTGATGGGCAGGCGCCGCAGTATTTT
13	NA	many	TRBJ2-3	TRBV20-1	CSAASGGTDTQYF	TGCAGTGCAGCTTCCGGAGGCACAGATACGCAGTATTTT
11	NA	few	TRBJ2-1	TRBV9	CASSVGSEQFF	TGTGCCAGCAGCGTAGGTAGTGAGCAGTTCTTC
13	TRBD1	NA	TRBJ2-1	TRBV12-3/TRBV12-4	CASSPGTGHEQFF	TGTGCCAGCAGTCCCGGGACAGGGCATGAGCAGTTCTTC
19	NA	few	TRBJ1-1	TRBV5-4	CASSFWAGVAGSTNTEAFF	TGTGCCAGCAGCTTTTGGGCAGGGGTGGCAGGGTCTACGAACACTGAAGCTTTCTTT
15	NA	many	TRBJ1-2	TRBV10-3	CAISNLAGLSGGYTF	TGTGCCATCAGTAACCTCGCCGGGCTCTCGGGGGGCTACACCTTC